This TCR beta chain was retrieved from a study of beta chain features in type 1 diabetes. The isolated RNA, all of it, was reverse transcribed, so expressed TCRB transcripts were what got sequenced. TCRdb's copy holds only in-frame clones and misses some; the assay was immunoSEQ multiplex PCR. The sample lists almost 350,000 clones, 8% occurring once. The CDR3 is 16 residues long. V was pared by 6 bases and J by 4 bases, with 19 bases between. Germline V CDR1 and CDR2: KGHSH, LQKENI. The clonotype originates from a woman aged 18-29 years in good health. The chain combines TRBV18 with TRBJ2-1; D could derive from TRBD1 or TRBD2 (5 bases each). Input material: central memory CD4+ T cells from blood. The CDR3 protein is CASSPGGVRPYNEQFF. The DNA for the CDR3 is TGTGCCAGCTCCCCTGGGGGAGTCAGGCCGTACAATGAGCAGTTCTTC.